This is a list of T cell receptor beta chains from one sample in a study of OX40 agonist ivuxolimab in advanced cancers. The repertoire was sequenced with immunoSEQ multiplex PCR; TCRdb's copy has only in-frame clones and lacks some. The table lists more than 45,000 clones, just over 90% of them singletons. Sequencing was performed on CD4+ or CD8+ T cells sorted from blood, taken in a trial of the OX40 agonist ivuxolimab. The receptors stem from an adult with an advanced solid tumor such as melanoma, head and neck, liver or kidney cancer. The CDR3 runs from the conserved cysteine through the conserved F or W.

J: TRBJ1-1
V: TRBV30
CDR3: CASNTGFPEAFF

J: TRBJ2-3
V: TRBV2
CDR3: CASSLNLLAGNTDTQYF

J: TRBJ1-2
V: TRBV4-1
CDR3: CASSLNRDIGGYTF

J: TRBJ2-1
V: TRBV28
CDR3: CASRLAGLKIGLNEQFF

J: TRBJ2-1
V: TRBV27
CDR3: CASSLLLAGPDNEQFF

J: TRBJ2-5
V: TRBV11-2
CDR3: CASRSLLVSGGETQYF

J: TRBJ1-2
V: TRBV29-1
CDR3: CSVVGDGQGSYGYTF

J: TRBJ2-7
V: TRBV5-1
CDR3: CASSRPGQGAGEQYF

J: TRBJ2-1
V: TRBV28
CDR3: CASSSDNEQFF

J: TRBJ2-1
V: TRBV27
CDR3: CASSLSVNFEQFF

J: TRBJ1-1
V: TRBV5-1
CDR3: CASSSGQAGTEAFF

J: TRBJ2-5
V: TRBV4-2
CDR3: CASRKDGGGWETQYF

J: TRBJ1-4
V: TRBV11-2
CDR3: CASSFPTGEKLFF

J: TRBJ2-3
V: TRBV7-2
CDR3: CASSLMASGGDTQYF

J: TRBJ2-1
V: TRBV2
CDR3: CASRQGYEQFF

J: TRBJ1-5
V: TRBV28
CDR3: CASSLGQGRNQPQHF

J: TRBJ2-5
V: TRBV10-3
CDR3: CAISEGQLAAQETQYF

J: TRBJ2-7
V: TRBV6-5
CDR3: CASSAGTGTYEQYF

J: TRBJ2-1
V: TRBV7-9
CDR3: CASIRGTGFEQFF

J: TRBJ2-7
V: TRBV9
CDR3: CASSVAASTSYEQYF

J: TRBJ1-2
V: TRBV11-2
CDR3: CASSLDGGNYGYTF

J: TRBJ2-7
V: TRBV19
CDR3: CASSTEGRGSDEQYF

J: TRBJ1-5
V: TRBV7-9
CDR3: CASSSQSGAWDQPQHF

J: TRBJ2-7
V: TRBV7-2
CDR3: CASSPRGGYEQYF

J: TRBJ2-7
V: TRBV27
CDR3: CASSPWTSGSYEQYF

J: TRBJ2-3
V: TRBV6-6
CDR3: CASSYSFSGNTDTQYF

J: TRBJ2-2
V: TRBV5-4
CDR3: CASSSLAGGGELFF

J: TRBJ2-5
V: TRBV5-4
CDR3: CASSSRTSGIPAQETQYF

J: TRBJ2-5
V: TRBV14
CDR3: CASSRSAIQETQYF

J: TRBJ1-1
V: TRBV9
CDR3: CASSVRPMNTEAFF

J: TRBJ2-5
V: TRBV5-4
CDR3: CASSLWGQEVKETQYF

J: TRBJ1-6
V: TRBV9
CDR3: CASSSGLQLYNSPLHF

J: TRBJ2-5
V: TRBV28
CDR3: CASAGLAGETQYF